Sequencing of this T cell receptor (beta chain) was carried out in a study of Graves' ophthalmopathy and Graves' hyperthyroidism. The study amplified TCR beta CDR3 regions using RNA transcripts. HTBI-primed RT-PCR formed the first round, and a multiplex PCR formed the second. Each CDR3 protein gets one entry after TCRdb re-called the multiplex PCR reads with MiXCR. The table shows 660,000 or so distinct CDR3 sequences, with over 40% occurring only once. The CDR3 covers 15 residues. Per germline, CDR1 SGHTA and CDR2 FQGTGA. The TCR originated in an adult man with Graves' ophthalmopathy. The chain links TRBV7-3 to TRBJ2-5; 7 positions match TRBD2. The J call is uncertain, as TRBJ2-1 better fits the DNA end. Sequencing was done on a sample of peripheral blood. Here the CDR3 reads CASSLRAGRLNEQFF. CDR3 nucleotide sequence: TGTGCCAGCAGCTTAAGAGCGGGAAGGTTGAATGAGCAGTTCTTC.